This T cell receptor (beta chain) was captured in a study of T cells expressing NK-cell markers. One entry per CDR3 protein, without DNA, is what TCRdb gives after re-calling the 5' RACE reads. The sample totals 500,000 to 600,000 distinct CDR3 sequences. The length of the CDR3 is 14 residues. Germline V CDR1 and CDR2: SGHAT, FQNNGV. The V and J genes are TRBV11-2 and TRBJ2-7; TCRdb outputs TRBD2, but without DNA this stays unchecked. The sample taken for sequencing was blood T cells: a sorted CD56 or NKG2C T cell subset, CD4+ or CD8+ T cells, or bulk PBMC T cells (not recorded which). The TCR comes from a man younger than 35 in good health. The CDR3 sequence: CASSWTSPAYEQYF. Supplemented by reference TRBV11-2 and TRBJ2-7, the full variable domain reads EAGVAQSPRYKIIEKRQSVAFWCNPISGHATLYWYQQILGQGPKLLIQFQNNGVVDDSQLPKDRFSAERLKGVDSTLKIQPAKLEDSAVYLCASSWTSPAYEQYFGPGTRLTVT.